The 21 T cell receptor beta chains given below trace back to one sample, sequenced in a study of response to subunit inactivated influenza vaccine. TCRdb re-analysed the RT-PCR reads in MiXCR, keeping a single row per CDR3 protein. The sample records around 250,000 distinct CDR3 sequences, about 12% being singletons. Sequencing used non-naive T cells sorted from PBMCs, obtained around 14 days before vaccination. Source of these receptors: a man aged 45 to 65 who received an inactivated influenza vaccine.

Only a few counts were recorded for this clonotype. V gene TRBV5-1 combines with J gene TRBJ2-7; 16 nucleotides match TRBD2. Germline lookup yields CDR1 SGHRS and CDR2 YFSETQ. V lost 4 bases to trimming and J lost 1 base; unmatched junction nucleotides: 5. The CDR3 totals 17 residues. CDR3 sequence (DNA): TGCGCCAGCAGCGGGACTAGCGGGAGGGCCTTTTCCTACGAGCAGTACTTC. The encoded protein is CASSGTSGRAFSYEQYF.

This clonotype has more than one count but fewer than ten. V gene TRBV4-3 combines with J gene TRBJ1-6; D remains unclear. V shed 2 bases and J shed 9 bases, with 17 bases lying between them. The CDR3 spans 16 residues. Germline V gene data show CDR1 as LGHNA and CDR2 as YSLEER. The CDR3 spells CASSQLRGTGGSPLHF. CDR3 sequence (DNA): TGCGCCAGCAGCCAATTGCGGGGAACGGGAGGTTCACCCCTCCACTTT.

This clonotype has ten or more counts. V and J are TRBV29-1 and TRBJ2-1; 10 bases align to TRBD1. Trimming removed 6 bases from V and 4 bases from J; junction bases left unmatched: 6. CDR1 SQVTM and CDR2 ANQGSEA come from the germline V gene. The CDR3 is 14 amino acids. CDR3 loop: CSVAGTGAYNEQFF. CDR3 nucleotide sequence: TGCAGCGTGGCCGGGACAGGGGCGTACAATGAGCAGTTCTTC.

This clonotype has more than one count but fewer than ten. The chain couples TRBV29-1 to TRBJ2-7, with TRBD1 identical over 7 bases. V gave up 7 bases and J gave up 0 bases; unmatched junction bases: 9. Germline assignment: CDR1 SQVTM and CDR2 ANQGSEA. The length of the CDR3 is 14 residues. This chain's CDR3 is CSATTGSDSYEQYF. DNA of the CDR3: TGCAGCGCCACGACAGGGAGTGACTCCTACGAGCAGTACTTC.

This clonotype was seen many times. The V gene is TRBV24-1, the J gene TRBJ2-2, with D perhaps being TRBD1 or TRBD2 (5 bases each). Trimming pared 4 bases from V and 6 bases from J, leaving 14 bases between. Germline V gives CDR1 KGHDR, CDR2 SFDVKD. The CDR3 length is 15 residues. DNA for the CDR3: TGTGCCACCAGTGAAGGGCGAGGGGCACCCGGGGAGCTGTTTTTT. It yields the protein CATSEGRGAPGELFF.

V is TRBV6-6 and J is TRBJ2-7; D gene uncertain. The V gene lost 7 bases and the J gene lost 3 bases, with 10 bases spanning the gap. The germline CDR1 and CDR2 sequences are MNHNY and SVGAGI (reference sequence). The CDR3 runs to 12 residues. The CDR3 nucleotides are TGTGCCAGCACTGGGCAGTTCTACGAGCAGTACTTC. This codes for CASTGQFYEQYF.

Many counts were recorded for this clonotype. This chain joins TRBV29-1 and TRBJ1-2; D is unclear. The ends were cut back, 6 bases at V and 4 bases at J, with 15 bases in the middle. The CDR3 runs to 13 residues. Germline CDR1 SQVTM, CDR2 ANQGSEA. This CDR3 is CSVNDGTVYGYTF. The DNA of the CDR3 is TGCAGCGTAAATGACGGAACCGTCTATGGCTACACCTTC.

The chain carries TRBV4-2 and TRBJ1-5; D possibly corresponds to TRBD1 (6 bases). CDR1 is LGHNA and CDR2 is YNFKEQ in the germline V gene. V was trimmed by 0 bases and J by 7 bases, leaving 16 bases between them. The CDR3 spans 16 residues. The DNA of the CDR3 is TGTGCCAGCAGCCAAGATCGGTCGGGGGGCGGCCAGCCCCAGCATTTT. Amino acid sequence: CASSQDRSGGGQPQHF.

The rearrangement uses TRBV6-1 and TRBJ2-7, with D possibly TRBD2 on 5 matching bases. The CDR3 has 14 residues. Germline values: CDR1 MNHNS, CDR2 SASEGT. V was clipped by 8 bases and J by 1 base, with 15 bases between them. CDR3: CASALDPGSYEQYF. Here the CDR3 DNA reads TGTGCCAGCGCTTTGGATCCGGGGTCCTACGAGCAGTACTTC.

The chain links TRBV3-1 to TRBJ2-7; weak D call: TRBD2 (5 bases). The germline gives CDR1 LGHDT, CDR2 YNNKEL (reference sequence). The CDR3 loop spans 17 amino acids. Trimming took off 4 bases at V and 0 bases at J, with 19 bases between the two ends. Here the CDR3 reads CASSRGRASKSSYEQYF. The CDR3 DNA reads TGTGCCAGCAGCCGAGGTCGAGCTAGCAAATCCTCCTACGAGCAGTACTTC.

This clonotype turned up a few times. V is TRBV6-5 and J is TRBJ1-1; D not certain. In germline, CDR1 is MNHEY, CDR2 SVGAGI. V was clipped by 2 bases and J by 2 bases, with 9 bases between them. The CDR3 extends over 14 amino acids. The CDR3 sequence: CASSYTADNTEAFF. DNA for the CDR3: TGTGCCAGCAGTTACACGGCAGATAACACTGAAGCTTTCTTT.

CDR3 loop: CASSDGLAGGPNQDEQFF. CDR3 DNA: TGTGCCAGCAGCGATGGACTAGCGGGGGGGCCAAACCAAGATGAGCAGTTCTTC. V gene TRBV11-1 combines with J gene TRBJ2-1; 15 bases agree with TRBD2. After removal of 5 bases from V and 8 bases from J, the junction contained 13 bases not matched to a gene. The CDR3 is made up of 18 amino acids. Germline CDR1 and CDR2: SGHAT and FQDESV (reference sequence).

The chain uses TRBV28 and TRBJ1-2; 7 bases line up with TRBD1. Germline V gene lookup returns CDR1 MDHEN and CDR2 SYDVKM. CDR3 length: 11 amino acids. The V gene end was trimmed by 3 bases and the J gene end by 8 bases; junction bases not matched to a gene: 0. Written as DNA, the CDR3 is TGTGCCAGCAGTTTGGACAGGGGCTACACCTTC. As protein: CASSLDRGYTF.

This clonotype was recorded many times. The CDR3 bases are TGTGCCAGCAGTTTTAGTCAGGGAAGGTATAGCAATCAGCCCCAGCATTTT. Residues: CASSFSQGRYSNQPQHF. V and J are TRBV28 and TRBJ1-5; D is possibly TRBD1 (5 bases). The CDR3 spans 17 residues. Germline V lookup: CDR1 MDHEN, CDR2 SYDVKM. Trimming cost V 3 bases and J 0 bases, with 15 bases left between them.

This clonotype was detected a few times. The genes are TRBV15 and TRBJ2-3; the D is unclear. Germline CDR1 and CDR2: LNHNV and YYDKDF (reference sequence). The length of the CDR3 is 13 residues. V was trimmed by 1 base and J by 6 bases, leaving 8 bases between them. The CDR3 loop reads CATSRVKTDTQYF. CDR3 in DNA: TGTGCCACCAGCAGAGTCAAAACGGATACGCAGTATTTT.

There are a few counts of this clonotype. V gene TRBV10-3 combines with J gene TRBJ2-3; 11 bases align to TRBD2. CDR1 ENHRY and CDR2 SYGVKD come from the germline V gene. CDR3 length equals 14 residues. Germline trimming cut 8 bases from V and 2 bases from J; bases unmatched to any gene: 3. The DNA for the CDR3 is TGTGCCATCGGGACTAGCGGTGCCACAGATACGCAGTATTTT. Translation gives CAIGTSGATDTQYF.

On this clonotype itself: Compared with germline, one end of the junction differs, possibly owing to a read error. The chain links TRBV10-3 to TRBJ1-1; the match to TRBD1 covers 10 bases. The CDR3 runs 15 residues. Germline CDR1 and CDR2: ENHRY and SYGVKD. CDR3 nucleotides: TGTACCATCAGGGAGTCGACAGGGGGCTTCACTGAAGCTTTCTTT. Translated: CTIRESTGGFTEAFF.

The gene calls are TRBV20-1 and TRBJ2-6; perhaps TRBD1 as D (6 bases). The CDR3 spans 16 residues. Germline V gene data show CDR1 as DFQATT and CDR2 as SNEGSKA (reference sequence). DNA of the CDR3: TGCTGTGTTAGCGTCCAGGGGCGACGGGGGGCCAACGTCCTGACTTTC. Translation: CCVSVQGRRGANVLTF.

At least ten counts were recorded for this clonotype. The chain uses TRBV2 and TRBJ1-2, with D perhaps matching TRBD1 (6 bases). This CDR3 has 16 amino acids. Germline loops: CDR1 SNHLY, CDR2 FYNNEI. Deletions cut 5 bases from V and 0 bases from J, with 16 bases between. CDR3 in amino acids: CASSLTGTPSNYGYTF. CDR3 DNA: TGTGCCAGCAGTTTAACCGGGACACCCTCTAACTATGGCTACACCTTC.

The CDR3 sequence is CASSYAGGTGELFF. The CDR3 DNA reads TGCGCCAGCAGCTACGCGGGGGGTACCGGGGAGCTGTTTTTT. The V gene is TRBV5-1, the J gene TRBJ2-2, with 8 bases fitting TRBD2. The CDR3 is 14 residues long. Germline V lookup: CDR1 SGHRS, CDR2 YFSETQ. Germline trimming cut 3 bases from V and 5 bases from J; bases unmatched to any gene: 3.

Many counts were recorded for this clonotype. The CDR3 reads CASSLGQGLYNEQFF. In DNA form, the CDR3 reads TGTGCCAGCAGCTTAGGACAGGGCCTATACAATGAGCAGTTCTTC. The chain employs TRBV7-2 and TRBJ2-1; 7 bases are shared with TRBD1. Germline trimming cut 1 base from V and 4 bases from J; bases unmatched to any gene: 4. This CDR3 spans 15 amino acids. Per the germline V gene, CDR1 is SGHTA and CDR2 is FQGNSA.